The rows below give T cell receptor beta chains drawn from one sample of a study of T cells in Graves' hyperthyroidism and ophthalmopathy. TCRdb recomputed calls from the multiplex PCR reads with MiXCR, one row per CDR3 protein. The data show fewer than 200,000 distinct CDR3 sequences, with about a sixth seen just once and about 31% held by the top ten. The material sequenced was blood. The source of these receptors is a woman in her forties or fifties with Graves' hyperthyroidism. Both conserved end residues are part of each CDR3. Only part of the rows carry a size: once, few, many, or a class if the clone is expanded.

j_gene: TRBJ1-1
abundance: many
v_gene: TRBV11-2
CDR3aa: CASSSGHDTEAFF

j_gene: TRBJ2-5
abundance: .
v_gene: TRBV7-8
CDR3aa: CASSSPEGGIETQYF

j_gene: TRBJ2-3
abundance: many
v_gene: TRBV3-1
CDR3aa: CASSHLARGLSTDTQYF

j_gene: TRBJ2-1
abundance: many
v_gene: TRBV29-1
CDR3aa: CSVGGGPSNEQFF

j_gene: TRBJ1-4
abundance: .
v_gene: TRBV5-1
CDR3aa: CASSRGQVATNEELFF

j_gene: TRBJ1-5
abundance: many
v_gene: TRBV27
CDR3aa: CASSFSGLMPQHF

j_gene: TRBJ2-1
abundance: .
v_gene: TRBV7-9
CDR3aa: CASSFKQGAAGSYNEQFF

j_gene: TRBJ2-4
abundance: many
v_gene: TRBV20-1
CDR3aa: CSAPWPTLNIQYF

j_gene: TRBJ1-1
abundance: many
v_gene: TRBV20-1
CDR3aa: CSAWGMNTEAFF

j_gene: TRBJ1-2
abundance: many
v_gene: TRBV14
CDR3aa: CASSQFTSNYGYTF

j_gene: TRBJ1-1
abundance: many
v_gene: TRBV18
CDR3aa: CASSRGQGATEAFF

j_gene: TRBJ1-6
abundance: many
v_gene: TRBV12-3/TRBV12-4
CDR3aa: CASSPDRGESPLHF

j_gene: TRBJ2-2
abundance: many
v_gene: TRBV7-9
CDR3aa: CASSSPVLPNTGELFF

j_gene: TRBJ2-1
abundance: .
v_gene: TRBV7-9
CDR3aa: CASSIFPDRGRREQFF

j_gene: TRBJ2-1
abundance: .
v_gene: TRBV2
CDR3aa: CASRDDRKSRNEQFF

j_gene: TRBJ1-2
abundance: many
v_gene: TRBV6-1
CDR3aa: CASNPTGDYGYTF

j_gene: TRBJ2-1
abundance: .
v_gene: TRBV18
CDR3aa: CASSLRTSGDYNEQFF

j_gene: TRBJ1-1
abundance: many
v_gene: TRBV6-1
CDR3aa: CASILSLNTEAFF

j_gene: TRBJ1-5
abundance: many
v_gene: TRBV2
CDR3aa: CASSDGAGVNQPQHF

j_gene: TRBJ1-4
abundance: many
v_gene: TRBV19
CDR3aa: CASSQFPAPNEKLFF

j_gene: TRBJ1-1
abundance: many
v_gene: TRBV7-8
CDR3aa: CASSLSGRSLAFF

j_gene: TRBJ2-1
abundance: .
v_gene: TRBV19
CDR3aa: CASSALVTGPYNEQFF

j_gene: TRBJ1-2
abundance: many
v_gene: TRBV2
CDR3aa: CASSERQRVRGYTF

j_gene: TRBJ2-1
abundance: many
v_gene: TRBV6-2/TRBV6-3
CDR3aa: CASSYRNSGSYNEQFF

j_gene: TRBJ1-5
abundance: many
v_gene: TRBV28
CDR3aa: CASRVGDQPQHF

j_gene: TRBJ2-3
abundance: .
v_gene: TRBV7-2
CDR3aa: CASSLREGRDTQYF

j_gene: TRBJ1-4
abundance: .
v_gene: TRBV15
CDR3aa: CATSRVPGEEKLFF

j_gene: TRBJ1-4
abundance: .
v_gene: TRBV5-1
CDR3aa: CASSQAPGTDEKLFF

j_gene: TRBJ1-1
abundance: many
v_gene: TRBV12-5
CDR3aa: CASGSPVGPPTEAFF

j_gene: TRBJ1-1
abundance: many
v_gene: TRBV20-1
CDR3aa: CSARQDGNTEAFF

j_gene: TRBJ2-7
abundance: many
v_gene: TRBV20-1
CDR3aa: CSAIAGGSYEQYF

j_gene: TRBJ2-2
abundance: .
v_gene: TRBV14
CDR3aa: CASSLHGWGTGELFF

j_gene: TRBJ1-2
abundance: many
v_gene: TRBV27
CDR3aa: CASSIGTAYGYTF

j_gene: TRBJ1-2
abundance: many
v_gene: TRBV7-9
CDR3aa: CASSFPPELRRGYTF

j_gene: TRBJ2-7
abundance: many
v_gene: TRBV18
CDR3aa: CASSPPERRYEQYF

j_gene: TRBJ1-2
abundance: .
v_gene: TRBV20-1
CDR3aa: CSAQTGVDYGYTF

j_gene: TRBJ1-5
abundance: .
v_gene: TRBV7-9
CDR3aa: CASSLSTFSGAQHF

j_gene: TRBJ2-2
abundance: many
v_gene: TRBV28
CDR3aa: CASSPLLLNTGELFF

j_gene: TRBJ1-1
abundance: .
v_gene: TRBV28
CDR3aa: CASSLIGTGQSNTEAFF

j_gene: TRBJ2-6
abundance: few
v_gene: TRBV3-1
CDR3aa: CASSPWGPGGANVLTF

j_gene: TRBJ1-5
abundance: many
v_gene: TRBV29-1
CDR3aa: CSVESGYNQPQHF

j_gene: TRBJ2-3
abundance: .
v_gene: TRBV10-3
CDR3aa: CAISDGAGSTDTQYF

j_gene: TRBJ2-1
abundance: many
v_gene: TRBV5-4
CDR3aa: CATRVHNEQFF

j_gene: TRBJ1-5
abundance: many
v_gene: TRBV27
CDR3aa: CASSARGNQPQHF

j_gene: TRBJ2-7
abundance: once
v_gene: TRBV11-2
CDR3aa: CASSLLLSGYEQYF

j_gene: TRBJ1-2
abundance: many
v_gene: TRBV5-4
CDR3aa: CASTLGGSNYGYTF

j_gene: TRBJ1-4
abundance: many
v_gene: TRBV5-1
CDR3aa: CASSLVVGFNEKLFF

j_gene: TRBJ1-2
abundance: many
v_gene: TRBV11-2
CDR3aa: CASSLLGNGYTF

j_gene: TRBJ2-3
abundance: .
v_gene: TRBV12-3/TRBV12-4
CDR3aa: CASSFGQGLPTDTQYF

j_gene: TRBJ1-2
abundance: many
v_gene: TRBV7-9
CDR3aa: CASSRTRDRGYTF

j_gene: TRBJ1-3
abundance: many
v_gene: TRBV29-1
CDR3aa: CSVSGAGNTIYF

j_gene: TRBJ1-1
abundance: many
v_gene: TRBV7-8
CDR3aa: CASRPPGTSYTEAFF

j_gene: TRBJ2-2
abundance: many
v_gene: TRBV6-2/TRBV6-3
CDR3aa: CASIASGKNTGELFF

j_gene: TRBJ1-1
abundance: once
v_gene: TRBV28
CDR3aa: CASSVRLLGGWGEAFF

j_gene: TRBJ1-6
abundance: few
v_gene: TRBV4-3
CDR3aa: CASSRGFDSPLHF